These T cell receptor beta chains were read from a single sample in a study of blood T cell repertoires in COVID-19. Data came from immunoSEQ multiplex PCR; TCRdb stores just in-frame clones and leaves some out. This table holds tens of thousands of clones, around 81% found once. The sample was peripheral blood. Receptors were obtained from a human donor in a cohort sampled during active COVID-19. Each CDR3 is given with its conserved first and last residue. The D gene is left open where the match is weak. Size values are once, few and many counts, or a class for expanded clones, and some rows have none.

v_gene	abundance	d_gene	j_gene	CDR3aa	CDR3nt
TRBV5-4	.	.	TRBJ1-3	CASSPDTSSGNTIYF	TGTGCCAGCAGCCCAGACACGTCCTCTGGAAACACCATATATTTT
TRBV5-5	.	.	TRBJ2-5	CASSSGLIQETQYF	TGTGCCAGCAGCTCCGGACTCATCCAAGAGACCCAGTACTTC
TRBV7-6	.	.	TRBJ2-5	CASSSPGGVGHETQYF	TGTGCCAGCAGCTCCCCGGGCGGGGTCGGCCACGAGACCCAGTACTTC
TRBV6-5	.	TRBD1	TRBJ2-5	CASRGGTQETQYF	TGTGCCAGCAGAGGGGGCACCCAAGAGACCCAGTACTTC
TRBV30	.	TRBD2	TRBJ2-2	CAWSVSGGRGELFF	TGTGCCTGGAGTGTATCGGGGGGACGGGGGGAGCTGTTTTTT
TRBV4-1	.	.	TRBJ2-4	CASSQDRDNKNIQYF	TGCGCCAGCAGCCAAGACAGGGACAACAAAAACATTCAGTACTTC
TRBV19	.	.	TRBJ1-1	CASSIGRGGTEAFF	TGTGCCAGTAGTATTGGCAGGGGTGGCACTGAAGCTTTCTTT
TRBV29-1	.	TRBD1	TRBJ1-1	CSVQTGIEAFF	TGCAGCGTTCAGACAGGGATTGAAGCTTTCTTT
TRBV9	.	.	TRBJ1-2	CASSATSLRGGYTF	TGTGCCAGCAGCGCGACGTCCCTCCGAGGGGGCTACACCTTC
TRBV21-1	.	.	TRBJ2-3	CASKGDRRSSTDTQYF	TGTGCCAGCAAGGGGGACCGTAGATCTAGCACAGATACGCAGTATTTT
TRBV19	.	.	TRBJ2-5	CASSSRGGETQYF	TGTGCCAGTAGTTCAAGGGGGGGGGAGACCCAGTACTTC
TRBV19	.	TRBD2	TRBJ2-3	CASSATLATTDTQYF	TGTGCCAGTAGTGCCACACTAGCGACCACAGATACGCAGTATTTT
TRBV19	.	.	TRBJ1-5	CATWSTGLIGQPQHF	TGTGCCACCTGGTCCACGGGTCTAATCGGGCAGCCCCAGCATTTT
TRBV18	.	TRBD2	TRBJ2-1	CASSLGLAGSFYNEQFF	TGTGCCAGCTCTCTAGGACTAGCGGGATCCTTTTACAATGAGCAGTTCTTC
TRBV5-4	.	TRBD1	TRBJ2-3	CASSFWTGQTDTQYF	TGTGCCAGCAGCTTTTGGACAGGGCAAACAGATACGCAGTATTTT
TRBV11-2	few	.	TRBJ1-2	CASSLASTGLGGYTF	TGTGCCAGCAGCTTAGCATCCACAGGGCTGGGGGGCTACACCTTC
TRBV19	few	.	TRBJ2-6	CASSLDGSGANVLTF	TGTGCCAGTAGCCTTGACGGGTCTGGGGCCAACGTCCTGACTTTC
TRBV6-2/TRBV6-3	.	.	TRBJ1-1	CASSYRRGNVNTEAFF	TGTGCCAGCAGTTACCGTAGGGGGAACGTGAACACTGAAGCTTTCTTT
TRBV6-1	.	TRBD1	TRBJ1-2	CASREFDLRDRGPYGYTF	TGTGCCAGCAGGGAATTCGACCTGCGGGACAGGGGGCCCTATGGCTACACCTTC
TRBV3-1/TRBV3-2	few	.	TRBJ2-2	CASSQSGGGTGELFF	TGTGCCAGCAGCCAAAGTGGGGGCGGGACCGGGGAGCTGTTTTTT
TRBV5-1	.	TRBD1	TRBJ2-3	CASSPGQGAGDTQYF	TGCGCCAGCAGCCCCGGACAGGGGGCCGGAGATACGCAGTATTTT
TRBV28	.	.	TRBJ2-3	CASSPWQGSTDTQYF	TGTGCCAGCAGTCCCTGGCAGGGTAGCACAGATACGCAGTATTTT
TRBV29-1	.	.	TRBJ1-5	CSVGQGNGPQHF	TGCAGCGTTGGCCAGGGAAATGGGCCCCAGCATTTT
TRBV6-2/TRBV6-3	.	TRBD1	TRBJ2-7	CASSDRGPSYEQYF	TGTGCCAGCAGCGACAGGGGGCCCTCCTACGAGCAGTACTTC
TRBV6-1	.	TRBD1	TRBJ2-7	CASSERGQGAYEQYF	TGTGCCAGCAGTGAGAGAGGACAGGGGGCTTACGAGCAGTACTTC
TRBV5-1	once	.	TRBJ1-1	CASSLESVNTEAFF	TGCGCCAGCAGCTTGGAGAGTGTGAACACTGAAGCTTTCTTT
TRBV19	once	.	TRBJ2-3	CASSIVGDTDTQYF	TGTGCCAGTAGTATAGTTGGAGACACAGATACGCAGTATTTT
TRBV6-5	many	TRBD1	TRBJ2-7	CASSSPGTGVYEQYF	TGTGCCAGCAGTTCACCCGGGACAGGAGTCTACGAGCAGTACTTC
TRBV20-1	.	.	TRBJ1-1	CSAYRWTEAFF	TGCAGTGCTTACAGGTGGACTGAAGCTTTCTTT
TRBV5-1	once	TRBD1	TRBJ2-7	CASSPLTGTHEQYF	TGCGCCAGCAGCCCCCTGACAGGGACCCACGAGCAGTACTTC
TRBV7-9	once	TRBD1	TRBJ1-4	CASSLGSGGEKLFF	TGTGCCAGCAGCTTAGGCTCAGGGGGTGAAAAACTGTTTTTT
TRBV5-5	.	.	TRBJ1-6	CASSLALAVRGLDNSPLHF	TGTGCCAGCAGCTTGGCTTTGGCAGTTAGGGGGTTGGATAATTCACCCCTCCACTTT
TRBV7-9	.	TRBD1	TRBJ1-2	CASSLGVGAGGVDGYTF	TGTGCCAGCAGCTTAGGGGTGGGGGCAGGGGGCGTCGATGGCTACACCTTC
TRBV13	.	.	TRBJ2-3	CASSLGAGVYTDTQYF	TGTGCCAGCAGCCTGGGGGCAGGGGTTTACACAGATACGCAGTATTTT
TRBV27	.	TRBD2	TRBJ2-1	CASSPRPGLAGGHSYNEQFF	TGTGCCAGCAGTCCCCGACCGGGACTAGCGGGAGGTCATAGCTACAATGAGCAGTTCTTC
TRBV6-1	.	TRBD2	TRBJ2-1	CASSAQPVLAGRVEQFF	TGTGCCAGCAGTGCACAACCAGTACTAGCGGGGAGGGTTGAGCAGTTCTTC
TRBV2	.	TRBD1	TRBJ1-1	CASDRDRPNTEAFF	TGTGCCAGCGATCGGGACAGACCGAACACTGAAGCTTTCTTT
TRBV7-7	few	.	TRBJ2-7	CASSLSRATYEQYF	TGTGCCAGCAGCTTAAGCAGGGCCACCTACGAGCAGTACTTC
TRBV4-1	.	TRBD1	TRBJ2-7	CASSQVPGGIYEQYF	TGCGCCAGCAGCCAAGTTCCAGGGGGCATCTACGAGCAGTACTTC
TRBV7-6	.	.	TRBJ2-5	CASSLSVFTGTSQETQYF	TGTGCCAGCAGCTTATCAGTATTTACAGGGACATCCCAAGAGACCCAGTACTTC
TRBV7-6	.	TRBD2	TRBJ2-3	CASSLGSGRGSTDTQYF	TGTGCCAGCAGCTTAGGTTCTGGGCGGGGGAGCACAGATACGCAGTATTTT
TRBV10-3	.	TRBD2	TRBJ2-3	CATQPWGEGIGDTQYF	TGTGCCACCCAACCCTGGGGGGAGGGCATAGGAGATACGCAGTATTTT
TRBV2	.	.	TRBJ1-1	CASSVATGLNTEAFF	TGTGCCAGCAGTGTCGCGACAGGCTTAAACACTGAAGCTTTCTTT
TRBV2	.	.	TRBJ1-2	CASTLLTDPPGYGYTF	TGTGCCAGCACCTTGCTGACGGACCCCCCGGGATATGGCTACACCTTC
TRBV5-6	.	.	TRBJ2-7	CASSPPTRGSYEQYF	TGTGCCAGCAGCCCCCCTACAAGGGGGTCCTACGAGCAGTACTTC
TRBV24-1	.	TRBD1	TRBJ1-1	CATSDSTGVTEAFF	TGTGCCACCAGTGATTCGACAGGGGTGACTGAAGCTTTCTTT
TRBV7-2	once	TRBD1	TRBJ1-3	CASSLVGTGAGNTIYF	TGTGCCAGCAGCTTAGTAGGGACAGGGGCTGGAAACACCATATATTTT
TRBV10-3	.	.	TRBJ2-7	CATWAGGASYEQYF	TGTGCCACCTGGGCAGGAGGGGCGTCCTACGAGCAGTACTTC
TRBV18	once	.	TRBJ2-1	CASSRRDFNNEQFF	TGTGCCAGCTCACGGCGGGACTTTAACAATGAGCAGTTCTTC
TRBV27	.	TRBD2	TRBJ2-1	CASSLITGTSGGNEQFF	TGTGCCAGCAGTTTGATTACCGGGACTAGCGGTGGCAATGAGCAGTTCTTC
TRBV3-1/TRBV3-2	.	TRBD1	TRBJ2-1	CASSARDRSNEQFF	TGTGCCAGCAGCGCCCGGGACAGATCCAATGAGCAGTTCTTC
TRBV11-1	.	.	TRBJ1-4	CASSPDRATGEKLFF	TGTGCCAGCAGCCCCGACCGGGCCACGGGAGAAAAACTGTTTTTT
TRBV30	.	TRBD2	TRBJ2-7	CAWRGGKGNYEQYF	TGTGCCTGGAGGGGGGGGAAGGGAAACTACGAGCAGTACTTC
TRBV12-5	.	.	TRBJ1-1	CASGLTANTEAFF	TGTGCTAGTGGTTTGACAGCGAACACTGAAGCTTTCTTT